Following are 22 T cell receptor beta chains from one sample sequenced in a study of blood T cell repertoires in COVID-19. Assay used: immunoSEQ multiplex PCR; TCRdb lists only in-frame clones, some missing. The data show around 140,000 clones, with around nine tenths seen just once and over 9.5% held by the top ten. Sequencing used peripheral blood. Receptors originate from an older woman with COVID-19, enrolled during active disease.

The chain combines TRBV4-2 with TRBJ2-2, with 11 nucleotides matching TRBD2. The V gene end was trimmed by 4 bases and the J gene end by 1 base; junction bases not matched to a gene: 8. The CDR3 has 18 residues. Germline loops: CDR1 LGHNA, CDR2 YNFKEQ. DNA of the CDR3: TGTGCCAGCAGCCGACAACTAGCGGGGGCCCTGAACACCGGGGAGCTGTTTTTT. It is translated as CASSRQLAGALNTGELFF.

This chain joins TRBV5-1 and TRBJ1-2; D might be TRBD1 (6 bases). The CDR3 is 13 residues long. CDR1 SGHRS and CDR2 YFSETQ come from the germline V gene. V lost 7 bases and J lost 4, with 14 bases in between. CDR3: CASGRDTFYGYTF. Written as DNA, the CDR3 is TGCGCCAGCGGCCGGGACACCTTCTATGGCTACACCTTC.

The chain recombines TRBV11-2 with TRBJ2-1; maybe TRBD2 (5 bases). Germline lookup yields CDR1 SGHAT and CDR2 FQNNGV. Deletions cut 5 bases from V and 4 bases from J, with 12 bases between. The CDR3 totals 14 residues. This CDR3 reads CASSASAAYNEQFF. In DNA, the CDR3 is TGTGCCAGCAGCGCTTCAGCGGCTTACAATGAGCAGTTCTTC.

This clone was seen a few times. This chain joins TRBV28 and TRBJ1-3; 7 nucleotides line up with TRBD1. The CDR3 has 16 residues. Per germline, CDR1 MDHEN and CDR2 SYDVKM. Trimming cost V 4 bases and J 4 bases; bases outside gene matches: 10. The CDR3 DNA reads as TGTGCCAGCAGTTCATGGAGGGGGCCCTCCGGAAACACCATATATTTT. Translating gives CASSSWRGPSGNTIYF.

The chain links TRBV3-1 (or the pseudogene TRBV3-2) to TRBJ2-1; D gene ambiguous. The CDR3 has 11 amino acids. In germline, CDR1 is LGHDT, CDR2 YNNKEL (reference sequence). V lost 1 base to trimming and J lost 7 bases, with 2 bases between them. CDR3 in amino acids: CASSQANEQFF. For the CDR3, the DNA is TGTGCCAGCAGCCAAGCTAATGAGCAGTTCTTC.

The chain has TRBV5-1 and TRBJ1-3, with a possible D match to TRBD1 (6 bases). The CDR3 has 16 amino acids. V lost 0 bases and J lost 0, with 10 bases in between. CDR1 SGHRS and CDR2 YFSETQ come from the germline V gene. The CDR3: CASSLGTAASGNTIYF. The CDR3 coding sequence is TGCGCCAGCAGCTTGGGGACAGCCGCCTCTGGAAACACCATATATTTT.

The chain carries TRBV7-9 and TRBJ2-1; 9 bases agree with TRBD1. The length of the CDR3 is 15 residues. The germline V gene has CDR1 SEHNR and CDR2 FQNEAQ (reference sequence). The J segment lost 4 bases and the V segment lost 1 base, leaving 2 bases of the junction unmatched. The CDR3, as DNA: TGTGCCAGCAGCTTAGGGGACAGGGAATACAATGAGCAGTTCTTC. Encoded protein: CASSLGDREYNEQFF.

This chain links TRBV2 with TRBJ1-1, with D unresolved. The CDR3 has 14 residues. CDR1 is SNHLY, CDR2 FYNNEI, per germline. V lost 1 base to trimming and J lost 0 bases, with 6 bases between them. This chain's CDR3 is CASSEVLMNTEAFF. CDR3 nucleotides: TGTGCCAGCAGTGAAGTCCTTATGAACACTGAAGCTTTCTTT. Full variable domain (rest looked up from reference TRBV2 and TRBJ1-1): EPEVTQTPSHQVTQMGQEVILRCVPISNHLYFYWYRQILGQKVEFLVSFYNNEISEKSEIFDDQFSVERPDGSNFTLKIRSTKLEDSAMYFCASSEVLMNTEAFFGQGTRLTVV.

The V gene is TRBV5-1, the J gene TRBJ2-2; perhaps TRBD2 as D (7 bases). The CDR3 length is 17 residues. Germline lookup yields CDR1 SGHRS and CDR2 YFSETQ. V lost 6 bases to trimming and J lost 3 bases, with 21 bases between them. The chain's CDR3 is CASISGPGGLYTGELFF. DNA for the CDR3: TGCGCCAGCATCTCTGGCCCCGGGGGGCTTTACACCGGGGAGCTGTTTTTT.

The rearrangement joins TRBV9 to TRBJ2-7, with 11 bases that match TRBD2. CDR3 length equals 15 residues. Looked up from germline, CDR1 is SGDLS and CDR2 is YYNGEE. V gave up 3 bases and J gave up 2 bases; unmatched junction bases: 4. The DNA of the CDR3 is TGTGCCAGCAGCGAGGGACTAGCGGTAACCTACGAGCAGTACTTC. Translated: CASSEGLAVTYEQYF. Full variable domain (remainder filled in from reference TRBV9 and TRBJ2-7): DSGVTQTPKHLITATGQRVTLRCSPRSGDLSVYWYQQSLDQGLQFLIQYYNGEERAKGNILERFSAQQFPDLHSELNLSSLELGDSALYFCASSEGLAVTYEQYFGPGTRLTVT.

This clone was found a few times. The chain employs TRBV5-5 and TRBJ1-6, with 7 bases lining up with TRBD1. The CDR3 runs to 12 residues. J lost 12 bases, V lost 5 bases, and 5 bases had no gene match. Germline lookup yields CDR1 SGHKS and CDR2 YYEKEE (reference sequence). This chain's CDR3 is CASRTGSEPLHF. The CDR3 coding sequence is TGTGCCAGCAGGACAGGGTCGGAACCCCTCCACTTT.

As concerns this clone: The sample contains more than one DNA sequence encoding this CDR3. V usage is TRBV5-1 and J usage is TRBJ2-1, with 12 bases fitting TRBD2. Trimming at V came to 4 bases and at J to 4 bases, leaving 3 bases not matched to a gene. Germline-derived CDR1 and CDR2 are SGHRS and YFSETQ. The CDR3 consists of 15 residues. The CDR3 here is CASSLTSGGYNEQFF. The CDR3, as DNA: TGCGCCAGCAGCCTTACTAGCGGGGGGTACAATGAGCAGTTCTTC.

This sequence joins TRBV6-5 and TRBJ2-2, with TRBD1 identical over 9 bases. This CDR3 has 14 residues. Looked up from germline, CDR1 is MNHEY and CDR2 is SVGAGI. The J segment lost 3 bases and the V segment lost 6 bases, leaving 2 bases of the junction unmatched. The CDR3 loop is CASRDRGDTGELFF. The CDR3 nucleotides read TGTGCCAGCAGGGACAGGGGAGACACCGGGGAGCTGTTTTTT.

The chain couples TRBV6-5 to TRBJ1-4; D is ambiguous. Trimming cost V 6 bases and J 3 bases, with 8 bases left between them. The CDR3 extends over 13 amino acids. The germline CDR1 and CDR2 sequences are MNHEY and SVGAGI. Here the CDR3 reads CASRISSNEKLFF. The CDR3 nucleotides are TGTGCCAGCAGAATCAGTTCTAATGAAAAACTGTTTTTT.

The chain couples TRBV6-5 to TRBJ2-7, with 8 bases lining up with TRBD2. Germline V CDR1 and CDR2: MNHEY, SVGAGI. The CDR3 consists of 15 residues. V lost 0 bases, J lost 4 bases, and 5 bases stayed unmatched. The CDR3 reads CASSYSGGGPYEQYF. As DNA, the CDR3 is TGTGCCAGCAGTTACTCCGGCGGGGGGCCATACGAGCAGTACTTC.

This chain uses TRBV5-1 with TRBJ2-4, with D possibly TRBD2 on 5 matching bases. V lost 0 bases and J 7 bases, leaving 14 bases between the germline ends. This CDR3 has 15 residues. Germline CDR1 reads SGHRS; CDR2 reads YFSETQ. The CDR3 is CASSLDVAFGNIQYF. The CDR3 DNA reads TGCGCCAGCAGCTTGGATGTAGCGTTCGGGAACATTCAGTACTTC.

This clone was picked up a small number of times. The genes are TRBV3-1 (or the pseudogene TRBV3-2) and TRBJ2-3; 8 bases line up with TRBD2. Germline V gene sequence: CDR1 LGHDT, CDR2 YNNKEL (reference sequence). Unmatched junction bases numbered 7, after V lost 4 bases and J lost 1 base. The CDR3 totals 16 residues. CDR3 in amino acids: CASSPGGRGRTDTQYF. In DNA, the CDR3 is TGTGCCAGCAGCCCGGGAGGGCGGGGGCGCACAGATACGCAGTATTTT.

This clone was counted a single time. The V gene is TRBV5-1, the J gene TRBJ2-5; TRBD1 agrees at 9 bases. This CDR3 spans 15 amino acids. Trimming at V came to 4 bases and at J to 5 bases, leaving 9 bases not matched to a gene. The germline gives CDR1 SGHRS, CDR2 YFSETQ. This chain's CDR3 is CASSPDGTGMETQYF. CDR3 sequence (DNA): TGCGCCAGCAGCCCTGATGGGACAGGGATGGAGACCCAGTACTTC.

The V call is TRBV2, the J call TRBJ1-3; TRBD1 is a possible D gene (5 bases). Germline CDR1 reads SNHLY; CDR2 reads FYNNEI. Trimming shortened V by 4 bases and J by 8 bases, and 12 bases separated the two germline ends. CDR3 length: 13 amino acids. The CDR3 nucleotides read TGTGCCAGCAGTGCCGCCAGGGAGGACACCATATATTTT. Its translation is CASSAAREDTIYF.

This chain connects TRBV7-9 to TRBJ1-6; D is uncertain. V lost 5 bases, J lost 6 bases, and 17 bases lay in between. CDR3 length: 16 amino acids. The germline V gene encodes CDR1 SEHNR and CDR2 FQNEAQ (reference sequence). The CDR3 nucleotides are TGTGCCAGCAGCCCCCCCGGCGCGCGGATTAATTCACCCCTCCACTTT. This gives the protein CASSPPGARINSPLHF.

The chain recombines TRBV7-3 with TRBJ2-7; D perhaps matches TRBD2 (6 bases). V gave up 3 bases and J gave up 4 bases, with 13 bases separating them. The CDR3 is made up of 14 amino acids. Germline assignment: CDR1 SGHTA and CDR2 FQGTGA. The CDR3 loop is CASSFAGSGYEQYF. CDR3 DNA sequence: TGTGCCAGCAGCTTCGCGGGGAGCGGGTACGAGCAGTACTTC.

The J gene is TRBJ2-6, the V gene TRBV2; weak D call: TRBD1 (5 bases). V lost 5 bases and J lost 0, with 8 bases in between. The germline gives CDR1 SNHLY, CDR2 FYNNEI. This CDR3 is 15 amino acids long. CDR3 bases: TGTGCCAGCAGTTACGACAGCTCTGGGGCCAACGTCCTGACTTTC. Amino acids: CASSYDSSGANVLTF.